What follows are 22 T cell receptor beta chains derived from one specimen sequenced in a study of CD8+CD57+ T cells in acquired aplastic anemia. CDR3 and TCR beta VDJ profiling relied on genomic DNA as the template. TCRdb re-called the reads through MiXCR, storing one row per CDR3 protein. The data contain 120,000 or so distinct CDR3 sequences, 48% of them seen just once; the ten biggest clones take up about 2.3%. Sequenced input: sorted CD4+, CD8+, or CD8+CD57+ T cells (not recorded which) from PBMCs. The receptors stem from a human donor in good health, serving as a control.

This clonotype was observed many times. The V and J genes are TRBV9 and TRBJ2-5; D perhaps matches TRBD2 (6 bases). Germline V gene lookup returns CDR1 SGDLS and CDR2 YYNGEE. The CDR3 consists of 13 residues. Trimming stripped 4 bases from V and 3 bases from J, with 10 bases between. This CDR3 is CASSRTIEETQYF. CDR3 DNA: TGTGCCAGCAGCAGGACTATAGAAGAGACCCAGTACTTC.

In this sample, this clonotype turned up many times. The V gene is TRBV7-9, the J gene TRBJ1-5; D is undetermined. V was shortened by 5 bases and J by 10 bases, with 15 bases between the two germline ends. CDR3 size: 13 residues. Per the germline V gene, CDR1 is SEHNR and CDR2 is FQNEAQ (reference sequence). This CDR3 is CASSPVDFGPQHF. DNA of the CDR3: TGTGCCAGCAGCCCGGTAGACTTCGGTCCCCAGCATTTT.

V is TRBV29-1 and J is TRBJ2-7, with 9 bases that match TRBD1. Losses at the gene ends were 6 bases for V and 6 bases for J; bases not matched to a gene: 12. This CDR3 comprises 14 residues. Looked up from germline, CDR1 is SQVTM and CDR2 is ANQGSEA. Here the CDR3 DNA reads TGCAGCGTGGACCAGACAGGGGGAATCGGCGAGCAGTACTTC. Its protein is CSVDQTGGIGEQYF.

V and J are TRBV29-1 and TRBJ2-5; possible D gene TRBD2, 5 bases. The germline V and J ends were trimmed by 4 bases and 3 bases, with 9 bases remaining between them. Looked up from germline, CDR1 is SQVTM and CDR2 is ANQGSEA. The CDR3 covers 12 residues. The CDR3 nucleotides are TGCAGCGTTGGAGGGTTTGAAGAGACCCAGTACTTC. Its translation: CSVGGFEETQYF.

The chain has TRBV7-2 and TRBJ2-7; TRBD2 aligns across 13 bases. The germline gives CDR1 SGHTA, CDR2 FQGNSA. CDR3 length equals 15 residues. V gave up 5 bases and J gave up 5 bases; unmatched junction bases: 6. The CDR3, as DNA: TGTGCCAGCAGCAGGACTAGCGGGGGCCGGGACGAGCAGTACTTC. Residues: CASSRTSGGRDEQYF.

The genes are TRBV15 and TRBJ2-2; D is ambiguous. Germline CDR1 and CDR2: LNHNV and YYDKDF (reference sequence). The CDR3 consists of 13 residues. Trimming cost V 8 bases and J 4 bases, with 11 bases left between them. The chain's CDR3 is CATGTPSTGELFF. Here the CDR3 DNA reads TGTGCCACCGGCACTCCTAGCACCGGGGAGCTGTTTTTT.

The table lists this clonotype with many counts. The rearrangement joins TRBV5-8 to TRBJ2-7; no definite D call. V shed 0 bases and J shed 1 base, with 5 bases lying between them. The CDR3 consists of 13 residues. The germline CDR1 and CDR2 sequences are SGHTS and YDEGEE. The CDR3 here is CASSLVQSYEQYF. CDR3 bases: TGTGCCAGCAGCTTGGTGCAGTCCTACGAGCAGTACTTC. Supplemented by reference TRBV5-8 and TRBJ2-7, the full variable domain reads EAGVTQSPTHLIKTRGQQATLRCSPISGHTSVYWYQQALGLGLQFLLWYDEGEERNRGNFPPRFSGRQFPNYSSELNVNALELEDSALYLCASSLVQSYEQYFGPGTRLTVT.

The chain links TRBV10-3 to TRBJ1-5; D ambiguous. This CDR3 is 12 amino acids long. Germline V lookup: CDR1 ENHRY, CDR2 SYGVKD. V lost 5 bases to trimming and J lost 5 bases, with 7 bases between them. CDR3 sequence: CAISPTDQPQHF. CDR3 DNA: TGTGCCATCAGTCCTACAGATCAGCCCCAGCATTTT.

The rearrangement uses TRBV11-2 and TRBJ1-2; 9 bases map to TRBD1. This CDR3 comprises 16 residues. Losses at the gene ends were 0 bases for V and 3 bases for J; bases not matched to a gene: 5. In germline, CDR1 is SGHAT, CDR2 FQNNGV. CDR3 DNA: TGTGCCAGCAGCTTAGATGGGACAGGGTTTTACTATGGCTACACCTTC. It codes for CASSLDGTGFYYGYTF.

This clonotype has ten or more counts. The chain uses TRBV6-2 or TRBV6-3 and TRBJ1-2; perhaps TRBD1 as D (5 bases). CDR1 is MNHEY, CDR2 SVGEGT, per germline. Trimming took 4 bases from V and 0 from J, leaving 21 bases between them. This CDR3 has 18 residues. CDR3 residues: CASSSPRQQLWTNYGYTF. The CDR3 nucleotides read TGTGCCAGCAGTTCCCCACGACAGCAACTCTGGACTAACTATGGCTACACCTTC.

As concerns this clonotype: Sequence at one end of the junction differs from germline and may be a read error. The genes are TRBV7-6 and TRBJ2-3; 16 nucleotides align to TRBD2. Germline loops: CDR1 SGHVS, CDR2 FNYEAQ. This CDR3 comprises 18 residues. In DNA form, the CDR3 reads TGTGCTAGCAGCTTAGGTCCGGGACTAGCGGGAGGGACAGATACGCAGTATTTT. Its protein is CASSLGPGLAGGTDTQYF.

The V gene is TRBV7-8, the J gene TRBJ2-1; 13 nucleotides match TRBD2. The CDR3 sequence is 15 residues long. V dropped 5 bases and J dropped 6; count of bases not matched to a gene: 4. Germline V gene sequence: CDR1 SGHVS, CDR2 FQNEAQ. CDR3 sequence reads: CASSRTSGGRNEQFF. CDR3 in DNA: TGTGCCAGCAGCCGGACTAGCGGGGGTCGCAATGAGCAGTTCTTC.

V is TRBV2 and J is TRBJ1-3; a possible D gene is TRBD1 (5 bases). The germline CDR1 and CDR2 sequences are SNHLY and FYNNEI. CDR3 length: 15 residues. V was cut by 3 bases and J by 5 bases, with 14 bases left in between. In DNA form, the CDR3 reads TGTGCCAGCAGTGACAGCGGGGGTTTGAGAAACACCATATATTTT. Translating it yields CASSDSGGLRNTIYF.

This clonotype showed up just a few times. J is TRBJ2-1 and V is TRBV20-1, with 9 bases matching TRBD2. V dropped 6 bases and J dropped 1; count of bases not matched to a gene: 19. The CDR3 has 19 amino acids. CDR1 DFQATT and CDR2 SNEGSKA come from the germline V gene (reference sequence). The CDR3 loop reads CSATGRDGLARRSYNEQFF. CDR3 bases: TGCAGTGCAACAGGCCGGGACGGACTAGCGCGTAGGTCCTACAATGAGCAGTTCTTC.

This clonotype was seen repeatedly, ten times or more. This rearrangement joins TRBV4-3 to TRBJ2-1; 7 bases line up with TRBD2. Germline CDR1 reads LGHNA; CDR2 reads YSLEER. The CDR3 has 19 amino acids. Unmatched junction bases numbered 17, after V lost 6 bases and J lost 0 bases. CDR3 amino acids: CASSPEGLHTDRSYNEQFF. As DNA, the CDR3 is TGCGCCAGCAGTCCAGAGGGACTACATACCGACCGCTCCTACAATGAGCAGTTCTTC.

The CDR3 nucleotides read TGTGCCATTCCCATCTCCGGGACTATGAACACCGGGGAGCTGTTTTTT. It codes for CAIPISGTMNTGELFF. The chain recombines TRBV10-3 with TRBJ2-2; 7 bases align to TRBD2. The CDR3 is made up of 16 amino acids. From germline, CDR1 is ENHRY and CDR2 SYGVKD. With 9 bases clipped from V and 1 base from J, the junction kept 11 bases outside the gene matches.

This clonotype has more than one count but fewer than ten. The rearrangement uses TRBV4-3 and TRBJ2-2; D is perhaps TRBD1 (6 bases). V shed 3 bases and J shed 1 base, with 18 bases lying between them. The CDR3 consists of 18 residues. The germline V gene encodes CDR1 LGHNA and CDR2 YSLEER. The chain's CDR3 is CASSHRGFWTGNTGELFF. For the CDR3, the DNA is TGCGCCAGCAGCCACAGGGGATTCTGGACGGGGAACACCGGGGAGCTGTTTTTT.

The chain is built from TRBV25-1 and TRBJ1-1; the D gene is possibly TRBD1 (6 bases). The V end was cut by 5 bases, the J end by 2 bases, with 15 bases between. CDR1 and CDR2 (germline): MGHDK, SYGVNS. The CDR3 spans 15 residues. The CDR3 here is CASSLTGTRNTEAFF. CDR3 DNA sequence: TGTGCCAGCAGTTTAACCGGGACACGAAACACTGAAGCTTTCTTT.

In this sample, this clonotype turned up many times. This sequence joins TRBV5-1 and TRBJ1-4; weak D call: TRBD1 (6 bases). The CDR3 has 14 residues. Per the germline V gene, CDR1 is SGHRS and CDR2 is YFSETQ. Trimming pared 1 base from V and 5 bases from J, leaving 9 bases between. This chain's CDR3 is CASSLTGLNEKLFF. Here the CDR3 DNA reads TGCGCCAGCAGCTTGACAGGGCTCAATGAAAAACTGTTTTTT.

In this sample, this clonotype turned up many times. Germline and junction disagree at one end, which may indicate a read error. The chain couples TRBV12-3 or TRBV12-4 to TRBJ2-7; 8 nucleotides line up with TRBD1. CDR3 length equals 16 residues. The CDR3 DNA reads as TGTGCCAACAGTTTTCGCAGGGGGCAGAGGAGCGGGGAGCAGTACTTC. As protein: CANSFRRGQRSGEQYF.

V gene TRBV10-3 combines with J gene TRBJ1-1; 9 bases agree with TRBD1. Per germline, CDR1 ENHRY and CDR2 SYGVKD. The CDR3 has 12 amino acids. J lost 6 bases, V lost 10 bases, and 6 bases had no gene match. CDR3 region: CATQDRGPEAFF. Here the CDR3 DNA reads TGTGCCACCCAGGACAGGGGACCTGAAGCTTTCTTT.

Regarding this clonotype: The missing conserved phenylalanine or tryptophan at the end of this CDR3 makes a read error likely. The limits of the CDR3 on the DNA are not certain, so only TCRdb's listed CDR3 is given. The rearrangement uses TRBV11-3 and TRBJ1-6. Germline V gene data show CDR1 as SGHNT and CDR2 as YENEEA. The CDR3 is 9 amino acids in total, end residues counted. CDR3 sequence: CASSFRPGT.